The 5 T cell receptor beta chains below were found in one sample sequenced in a study of cytomegalovirus exposure and HLA in healthy donors (dated by TCRdb to between 2016 and 2019). Library preparation employed the immunoSEQ multiplex PCR assay. The multiplex PCR relied on a mix of 60 forward primers for TCR Vbeta segments and 13 reverse primers for TCR Jbeta segments. TCRdb's version of the immuneACCESS table is confined to in-frame rearrangements and falls short of the full clone set. An unresolved V gene accounts for under half of the shortfall where checked; the remainder is of unknown origin. The table for this sample lists 150,000 or so clones; roughly 79% of them were counted only once. Approximately 1.5% of the sample lies in the top ten. The sequenced sample consisted of PBMCs. The receptors derive from a man aged 25-45 years in good health and CMV-seropositive.

The genes are TRBV6-5 and TRBJ2-7, with 10 bases aligning to TRBD1. The J segment lost 2 bases and the V segment lost 2 bases, leaving 3 bases of the junction unmatched. The CDR3 totals 15 residues. Germline values: CDR1 MNHEY, CDR2 SVGAGI. CDR3 sequence (DNA): TGTGCCAGCAGTTACGGGGGGACAGGGGCCTACGAGCAGTACTTC. Translating it yields CASSYGGTGAYEQYF.

This CDR3 is CAISPGSGAETQYF. CDR3 bases: TGTGCCATCTCCCCCGGATCAGGGGCAGAGACCCAGTACTTC. The V and J genes are TRBV10-3 and TRBJ2-5, with D tentatively TRBD1 (6 bases). The CDR3 has 14 residues. Deletions cut 8 bases from V and 4 bases from J, with 17 bases between. Germline loops: CDR1 ENHRY, CDR2 SYGVKD.

This chain connects TRBV7-3 to TRBJ1-1; weak D call: TRBD1 (5 bases). The CDR3 sequence is 12 residues long. V lost 5 bases and J 10 bases, leaving 14 bases between the germline ends. Germline CDR1 reads SGHTA; CDR2 reads FQGTGA. CDR3 sequence reads: CASSAPGRGAFF. CDR3 nucleotides: TGTGCCAGCAGCGCCCCGGGGAGGGGAGCTTTCTTT.

V and J are TRBV2 and TRBJ2-7; 9 positions match TRBD1. V lost 2 bases to trimming and J lost 6 bases; unmatched junction nucleotides: 5. Germline CDR1 is SNHLY and CDR2 is FYNNEI. The CDR3 contains 14 residues. CDR3 in DNA: TGTGCCAGCAGTGAATGGGACAGGGCGACCGAGCAGTACTTC. This sequence encodes CASSEWDRATEQYF.

This clone was seen a single time. The rearrangement links TRBV27 to TRBJ2-1; D not certain. Per the germline V gene, CDR1 is MNHEY and CDR2 is SMNVEV (reference sequence). Trimming stripped 6 bases from V and 4 bases from J, with 10 bases between. CDR3 size: 13 residues. CDR3 loop: CASRANRYNEQFF. For the CDR3, the DNA is TGTGCCAGCAGAGCAAACAGATACAATGAGCAGTTCTTC.